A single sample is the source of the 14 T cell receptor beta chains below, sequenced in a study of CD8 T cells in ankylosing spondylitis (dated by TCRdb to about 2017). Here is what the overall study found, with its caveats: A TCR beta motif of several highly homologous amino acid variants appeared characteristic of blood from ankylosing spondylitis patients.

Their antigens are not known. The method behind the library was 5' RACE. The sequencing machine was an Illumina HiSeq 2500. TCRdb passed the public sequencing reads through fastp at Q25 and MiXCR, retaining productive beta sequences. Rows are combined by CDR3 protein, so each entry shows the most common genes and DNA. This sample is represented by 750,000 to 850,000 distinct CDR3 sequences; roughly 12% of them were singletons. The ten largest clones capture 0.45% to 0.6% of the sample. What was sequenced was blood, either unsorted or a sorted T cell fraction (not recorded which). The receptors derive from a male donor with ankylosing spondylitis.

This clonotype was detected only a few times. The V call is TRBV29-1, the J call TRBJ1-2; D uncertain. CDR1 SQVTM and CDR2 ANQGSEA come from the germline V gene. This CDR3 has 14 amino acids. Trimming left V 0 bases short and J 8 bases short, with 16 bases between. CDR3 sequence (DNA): TGCAGCGTTGAAGATCCGAGGCTGCCCGGCGGCTACACCTTC. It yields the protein CSVEDPRLPGGYTF.

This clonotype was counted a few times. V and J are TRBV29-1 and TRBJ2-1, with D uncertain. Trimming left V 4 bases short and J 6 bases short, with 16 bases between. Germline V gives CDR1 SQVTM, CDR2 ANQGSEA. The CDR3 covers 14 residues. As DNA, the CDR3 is TGCAGCGTTGTGTCCCCAGGCCTTAGCAATGAGCAGTTCTTC. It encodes CSVVSPGLSNEQFF.

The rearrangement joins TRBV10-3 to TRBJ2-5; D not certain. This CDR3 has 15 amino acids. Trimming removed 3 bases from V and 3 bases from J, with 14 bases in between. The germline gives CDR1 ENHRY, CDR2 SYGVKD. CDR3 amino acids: CAISDSDTGEETQYF. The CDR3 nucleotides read TGTGCCATCAGTGACTCAGACACCGGCGAAGAGACCCAGTACTTC.

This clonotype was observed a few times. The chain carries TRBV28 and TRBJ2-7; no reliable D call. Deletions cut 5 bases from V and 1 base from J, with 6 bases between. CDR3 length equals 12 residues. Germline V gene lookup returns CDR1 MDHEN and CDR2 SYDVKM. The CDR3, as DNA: TGTGCCAGCAGTCGACATTCCTACGAGCAGTACTTC. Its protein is CASSRHSYEQYF.

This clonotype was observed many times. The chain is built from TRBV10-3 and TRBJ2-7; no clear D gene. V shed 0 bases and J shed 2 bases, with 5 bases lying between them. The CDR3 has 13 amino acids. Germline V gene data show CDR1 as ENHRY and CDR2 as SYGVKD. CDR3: CAISESTAYEQYF. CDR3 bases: TGTGCCATCAGTGAGTCGACTGCCTACGAGCAGTACTTC.

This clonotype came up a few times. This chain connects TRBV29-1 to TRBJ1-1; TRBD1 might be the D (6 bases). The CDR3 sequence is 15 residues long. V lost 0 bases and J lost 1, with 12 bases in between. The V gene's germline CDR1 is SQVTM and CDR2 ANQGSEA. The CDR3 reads CSVEDLGGRNTEAFF. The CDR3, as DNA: TGCAGCGTTGAAGATCTAGGGGGTAGGAACACTGAAGCTTTCTTT.

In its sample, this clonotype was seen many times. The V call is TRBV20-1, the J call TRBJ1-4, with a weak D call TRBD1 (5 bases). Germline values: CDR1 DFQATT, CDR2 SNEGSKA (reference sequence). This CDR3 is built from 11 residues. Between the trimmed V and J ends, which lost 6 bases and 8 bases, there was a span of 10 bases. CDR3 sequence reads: CSATRGEKLFF. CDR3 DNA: TGCAGTGCCACCCGGGGGGAAAAACTGTTTTTT.

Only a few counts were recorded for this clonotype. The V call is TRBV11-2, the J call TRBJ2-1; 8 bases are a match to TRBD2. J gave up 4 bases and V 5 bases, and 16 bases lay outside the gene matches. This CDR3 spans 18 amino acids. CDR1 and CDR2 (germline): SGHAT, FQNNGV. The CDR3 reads CASSRDRLAGLAYNEQFF. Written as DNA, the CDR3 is TGTGCCAGCAGCCGGGACCGATTAGCGGGGCTTGCTTACAATGAGCAGTTCTTC.

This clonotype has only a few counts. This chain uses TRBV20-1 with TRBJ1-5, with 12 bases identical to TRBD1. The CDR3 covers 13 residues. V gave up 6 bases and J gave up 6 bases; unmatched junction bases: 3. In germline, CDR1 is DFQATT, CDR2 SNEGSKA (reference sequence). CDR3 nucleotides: TGCAGTGCCGGGACAGGGGGCACTCAGCCCCAGCATTTT. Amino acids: CSAGTGGTQPQHF.

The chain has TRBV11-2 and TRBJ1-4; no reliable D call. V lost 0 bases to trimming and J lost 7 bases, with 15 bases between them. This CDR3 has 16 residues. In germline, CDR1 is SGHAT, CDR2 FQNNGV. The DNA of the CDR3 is TGTGCCAGCAGCTTAGATCTTCGCCCCTGGCCTGAAAAACTGTTTTTT. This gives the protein CASSLDLRPWPEKLFF.

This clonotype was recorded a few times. The CDR3 nucleotides read TGCAGTGCTAGTCCGGGACAGGGGACCATTGAGCAGTTCTTC. Amino acid sequence: CSASPGQGTIEQFF. The V and J genes are TRBV20-1 and TRBJ2-1; TRBD1 aligns across 10 bases. V shed 3 bases, J shed 9 bases, and the junction held 8 bases outside the gene matches. Germline-derived CDR1 and CDR2 are DFQATT and SNEGSKA (reference sequence). The CDR3 is made up of 14 amino acids.

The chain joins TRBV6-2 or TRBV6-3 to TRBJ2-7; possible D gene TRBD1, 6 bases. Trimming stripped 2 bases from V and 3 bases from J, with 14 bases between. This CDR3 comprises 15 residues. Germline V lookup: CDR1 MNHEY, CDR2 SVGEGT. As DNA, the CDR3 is TGTGCCAGCAGTTACAGCACACAGGGTGACTACGAGCAGTACTTC. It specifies CASSYSTQGDYEQYF.

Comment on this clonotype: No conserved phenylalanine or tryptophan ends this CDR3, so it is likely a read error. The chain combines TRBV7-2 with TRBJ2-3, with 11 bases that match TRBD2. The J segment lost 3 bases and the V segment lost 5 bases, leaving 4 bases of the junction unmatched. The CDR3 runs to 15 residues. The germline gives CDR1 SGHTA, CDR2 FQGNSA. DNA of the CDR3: TGTGCCAGCAGCCCGAGACTAGCGGGGACAGATACGCAGTATCTT. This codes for CASSPRLAGTDTQYL.

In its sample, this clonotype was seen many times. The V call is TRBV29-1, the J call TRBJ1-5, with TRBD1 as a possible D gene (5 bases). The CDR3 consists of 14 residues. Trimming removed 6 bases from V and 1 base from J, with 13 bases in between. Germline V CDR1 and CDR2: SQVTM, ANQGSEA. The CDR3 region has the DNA TGCAGCGTGGCAGCATGGGGGAGCAATCAGCCCCAGCATTTT. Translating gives CSVAAWGSNQPQHF. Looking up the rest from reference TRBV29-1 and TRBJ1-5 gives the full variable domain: SAVISQKPSRDICQRGTSLTIQCQVDSQVTMMFWYRQQPGQSLTLIATANQGSEATYESGFVIDKFPISRPNLTFSTLTVSNMSPEDSSIYLCSVAAWGSNQPQHFGDGTRLSIL.